The 18 T cell receptor beta chains below were found in one sample sequenced in a study of T cells in Graves' hyperthyroidism and ophthalmopathy. Researchers amplified the TCR beta CDR3 regions from RNA transcripts. RT-PCR in the first round (using the HTBI primer set) targeted the TCR CDR3. MiXCR was run by TCRdb on the multiplex PCR reads, yielding one entry per CDR3 protein. The sample includes about 840,000 distinct CDR3 sequences, 35% to 45% of them seen just once. Sequencing was done on a sample of blood. These receptors were taken from a man aged 18 to 30 with Graves' hyperthyroidism.

This clonotype was detected ten times or more. The V gene is TRBV20-1, the J gene TRBJ1-2, with a tentative D call TRBD1 (5 bases). This CDR3 has 14 residues. The V and J ends lost 1 base and 4 bases respectively, with 13 bases between them. Germline V lookup: CDR1 DFQATT, CDR2 SNEGSKA (reference sequence). The CDR3 sequence: CSARARDGAYGYTF. DNA for the CDR3: TGCAGTGCTAGAGCTCGGGACGGTGCCTATGGCTACACCTTC.

In nucleotides, the CDR3 is TGTGCCAGCTCACCTCCCTTGGACGTCACCTACGAGCAGTACTTC. Protein product: CASSPPLDVTYEQYF. The rearrangement links TRBV7-2 to TRBJ2-7, with unresolved D. CDR1 and CDR2 (germline): SGHTA, FQGNSA. There are 15 residues in the CDR3. V lost 8 bases to trimming and J lost 2 bases, with 19 bases between them. Looking up the rest from reference TRBV7-2 and TRBJ2-7 gives the full variable domain: GAGVSQSPSNKVTEKGKDVELRCDPISGHTALYWYRQSLGQGLEFLIYFQGNSAPDKSGLPSDRFSAERTGGSVSTLTIQRTQQEDSAVYLCASSPPLDVTYEQYFGPGTRLTVT.

Details on this clonotype: It may be a read error: a sequence one base away is much more abundant. The rearrangement links TRBV7-9 to TRBJ1-5; no clear D. Germline V gene data show CDR1 as SEHNR and CDR2 as FQNEAQ (reference sequence). This CDR3 contains 16 residues. V gave up 6 bases and J gave up 3 bases, with 18 bases separating them. The CDR3 nucleotides are TGTGCCAGCAGTGAATCGCGGGCCCTTAACAATCAGCCCCAGCATTTT. Translating gives CASSESRALNNQPQHF. Full variable domain (outside the CDR3, taken from reference TRBV7-9 and TRBJ1-5): DTGVSQNPRHKITKRGQNVTFRCDPISEHNRLYWYRQTLGQGPEFLTYFQNEAQLEKSRLLSDRFSAERPKGSFSTLEIQRTEQGDSAMYLCASSESRALNNQPQHFGDGTRLSIL.

This clonotype has more than one count but fewer than ten. The V gene is TRBV5-1, the J gene TRBJ2-7, with 9 positions matching TRBD2. J was trimmed by 0 bases and V by 1 base; bases with no gene match: 2. Per germline, CDR1 SGHRS and CDR2 YFSETQ. The CDR3 runs 15 residues. This chain's CDR3 is CASSLTLAGSYEQYF. In DNA form, the CDR3 reads TGCGCCAGCAGCTTGACACTAGCGGGCTCCTACGAGCAGTACTTC.

Concerning this clonotype: This may arise from a read error, as a much more abundant clone is one base away. The V and J genes are TRBV29-1 and TRBJ2-5; D possibly uses TRBD1 or TRBD2 (5 bases each). Per the germline V gene, CDR1 is SQVTM and CDR2 is ANQGSEA. The ends were cut back, 4 bases at V and 5 bases at J, with 14 bases in the middle. The CDR3 extends over 13 amino acids. CDR3 in DNA: TGCAGCGTTGGGGTGGGGGTACGGGAGACCCAGTACTTC. Protein: CSVGVGVRETQYF. The whole variable domain, remainder taken from reference TRBV29-1 and TRBJ2-5, is SAVISQKPSRDICQRGTSLTIQCQVDSQVTMMFWYRQQPGQSLTLIATANQGSEATYESGFVIDKFPISRPNLTFSTLTVSNMSPEDSSIYLCSVGVGVRETQYFGPGTRLLVL.

This CDR3 is CASSPVQGAFQPQHF. The CDR3 nucleotides are TGTGCCAGCAGTCCAGTACAGGGGGCCTTTCAGCCCCAGCATTTT. V and J are TRBV12-3 or TRBV12-4 and TRBJ1-5; 9 nucleotides match TRBD1. The V and J ends lost 5 bases and 6 bases, in that order; junction bases with no gene match: 8. The CDR3 totals 15 residues.

This clonotype came up many times. The gene calls are TRBV10-3 and TRBJ2-7, with 11 bases that match TRBD2. CDR1 and CDR2 from the germline V gene are ENHRY and SYGVKD. The ends lost 2 bases at V and 3 bases at J; junction bases unmatched: 3. The CDR3 is 15 residues long. CDR3 loop: CAISEIGTSGYEQYF. Here the CDR3 DNA reads TGTGCCATCAGTGAGATAGGGACTAGCGGCTACGAGCAGTACTTC.

J is TRBJ1-5 and V is TRBV6-5; perhaps TRBD1 as D (5 bases). Deletions cut 2 bases from V and 3 bases from J, with 11 bases between. The CDR3 totals 15 residues. The germline CDR1 and CDR2 sequences are MNHEY and SVGAGI. The CDR3 nucleotides read TGTGCCAGCAGTTACGCACCCAGGGTCAATCAGCCCCAGCATTTT. This gives the protein CASSYAPRVNQPQHF.

There are many counts of this clonotype. The V gene is TRBV7-3, the J gene TRBJ1-2; D unresolved. This CDR3 comprises 12 residues. From germline, CDR1 is SGHTA and CDR2 FQGTGA. Trimming removed 9 bases from V and 4 bases from J, with 12 bases in between. CDR3 DNA: TGTGCCAGGGGGTCAGAAGGCTATGGCTACACCTTC. It yields the protein CARGSEGYGYTF.

There are many counts of this clonotype. The V and J genes are TRBV29-1 and TRBJ2-5; 9 bases fit TRBD1. Trimming at V came to 4 bases and at J to 3 bases, leaving 0 bases not matched to a gene. Germline CDR1 is SQVTM and CDR2 is ANQGSEA. The CDR3 contains 12 residues. For the CDR3, the DNA is TGCAGCGTTGGACAGGGGGAAGAGACCCAGTACTTC. Encoded protein: CSVGQGEETQYF.

V usage is TRBV25-1 and J usage is TRBJ2-5; 9 bases agree with TRBD2. V shed 5 bases, J shed 1 base, and the junction held 5 bases outside the gene matches. Germline assignment: CDR1 MGHDK and CDR2 SYGVNS. The length of the CDR3 is 15 residues. The chain's CDR3 is CASSSASGIQETQYF. In DNA form, the CDR3 reads TGTGCCAGCAGTTCGGCTAGCGGGATCCAAGAGACCCAGTACTTC.

This clonotype showed up many times. The chain combines TRBV29-1 with TRBJ2-7, with D possibly matching TRBD1 (6 bases). CDR3 length equals 13 residues. V was clipped by 5 bases and J by 2 bases, with 13 bases between them. Germline V gives CDR1 SQVTM, CDR2 ANQGSEA. Here the CDR3 reads CSVRARGTYEQYF. CDR3 coding DNA: TGCAGCGTTCGGGCTAGGGGGACCTACGAGCAGTACTTC.

This clonotype was counted a few times. The chain couples TRBV6-5 to TRBJ1-2; D might be TRBD1 (5 bases). CDR1 is MNHEY and CDR2 is SVGAGI in the germline V gene. The CDR3 extends over 14 amino acids. V lost 6 bases and J 8 bases, leaving 19 bases between the germline ends. The DNA for the CDR3 is TGTGCCAGCAGCCTCACCGGGGCGTCGGGCGGCTACACCTTC. This sequence encodes CASSLTGASGGYTF.

The genes are TRBV7-9 and TRBJ2-5; unclear D gene. Trimming took off 6 bases at V and 2 bases at J, with 13 bases between the two ends. CDR3 length: 14 residues. In germline, CDR1 is SEHNR, CDR2 FQNEAQ (reference sequence). CDR3 residues: CASSYKTGQETQYF. CDR3 DNA sequence: TGTGCCAGCAGTTACAAAACGGGTCAAGAGACCCAGTACTTC.

V gene TRBV20-1 combines with J gene TRBJ1-5; TRBD1 is a possible D gene (5 bases). The germline V gene has CDR1 DFQATT and CDR2 SNEGSKA (reference sequence). V lost 0 bases to trimming and J lost 0 bases, with 9 bases between them. The CDR3 consists of 15 residues. The CDR3 nucleotides read TGCAGTGCTAGAGAGACAGCTTATAGCAATCAGCCCCAGCATTTT. Translated, it gives CSARETAYSNQPQHF.

This clonotype was counted ten times or more. The V gene is TRBV10-2, the J gene TRBJ1-5; D is perhaps TRBD1 (5 bases). The V gene's germline CDR1 is WSHSY and CDR2 SAAADI. The CDR3 covers 12 residues. V lost 0 bases and J 9 bases, leaving 6 bases between the germline ends. This CDR3 is CASSESGPPQHF. In DNA, the CDR3 is TGCGCCAGCAGTGAGTCGGGACCGCCCCAGCATTTT.

This clonotype occurred a few times. The rearrangement uses TRBV4-1 and TRBJ1-4, with a tentative D call TRBD1 (6 bases). Germline-derived CDR1 and CDR2 are MGHRA and YSYEKL. The V end lost 8 bases, the J end lost 7 bases, and 14 bases lay between the germline ends. The CDR3 is made up of 13 amino acids. CDR3 in amino acids: CASDGGAAEKLFF. Written as DNA, the CDR3 is TGCGCCAGCGATGGGGGGGCGGCTGAAAAACTGTTTTTT.

A single count supports this clonotype. This sequence joins TRBV15 and TRBJ1-5, with TRBD1 identical over 8 bases. The CDR3 contains 16 residues. Germline CDR1 and CDR2: LNHNV and YYDKDF (reference sequence). The V gene end was trimmed by 0 bases and the J gene end by 7 bases; junction bases not matched to a gene: 8. The CDR3 DNA reads as TGTGCCACCAGCAGAGATCGTGGCAGGGGGCAACAGCCCCAGCATTTT. This translates into CATSRDRGRGQQPQHF. The full variable domain, its missing parts supplied by reference TRBV15 and TRBJ1-5, is DAMVIQNPRYQVTQFGKPVTLSCSQTLNHNVMYWYQQKSSQAPKLLFHYYDKDFNNEADTPDNFQSRRPNTSFCFLDIRSPGLGDTAMYLCATSRDRGRGQQPQHFGDGTRLSIL.